One TCR beta chain is described in this entry. It has no known antigen specificity. The input lacks base qualities; no much larger clone sits a single base away. The source of the sample is a study of OX40 agonist ivuxolimab in advanced cancers. The study in broad terms: Ivuxolimab, which targeted the costimulatory receptor OX40 (CD134), was an agonistic, fully human IgG2 monoclonal antibody. The point of sequencing TCRbeta in the periphery was to test whether ivuxolimab changed TCR sequence diversity and drove clonal T-cell expansion. Partial responses occurred in three dose-escalation patients: two with cutaneous melanoma and one with hepatocellular carcinoma. Of the roughly 51 dose-escalation patients, hepatocellular carcinoma was present in 19, melanoma in approximately 15, renal cell carcinoma in 9 and head and neck cancer in 9. The dose-escalation cohort was approximately 83% male with a mean age of 60 years, ranging from roughly 20 to 80. Intravenous ivuxolimab was administered to patients every 2 weeks at six dose levels: 0.01, 0.1, 0.3, 1.5, 3 and 10 mg/kg. The paper covers the monotherapy dose-escalation part of the phase I ivuxolimab trial, which included N of about 56 patients. Prior anti-PD-1, anti-PD-L1 or anti-CTLA-4 therapy was permitted, and approximately 39% of dose-escalation patients had received checkpoint inhibitors. Broader findings and caveats from the paper: After ivuxolimab, CD8+ T cells had more expanded clones than CD4+ T cells on average. Low levels of normalized T-cell clonal expansion were also shown by some nonresponding patients. Antigen specificity was not determined for the clonally expanded peripheral T cells. In the 0.1-3.0 mg/kg groups, partial responders had among the lowest normalized peripheral clonal expansion, particularly in CD8+ T cells. At doses of 0.1 to 3.0 mg/kg, clonal expansion of both CD4+ and CD8+ T cells in blood was seen between baseline and week 6.

There are 15 amino acids in the CDR3, from cysteine to phenylalanine inclusive. Only the CDR3 DNA is retained, 45 bases long and in frame from the first base. CDR1 and CDR2, per the germline V gene, are SGHDT and YYEEEE. V ends up 2 bases short and J 3 bases short, with an unmatched junction base count of 4. Genomic DNA was extracted from sorted cells for sequencing of the TCRbeta CDR3 region. TCRbeta CDR3 regions were sequenced using the immunoSEQ Assay. Not all clones reach the TCRdb copy of this immuneACCESS table, which keeps in-frame sequences only. Checked studies attribute under half of the gap to unresolved V genes and leave the rest unexplained. The sample table lists 55,000 to 70,000 clones, around nine tenths of them with a count of one. The ten largest clones take up around 8% of the sample. The trial excluded patients who had a history of autoimmune disease or were on systemic immunosuppression. Peripheral blood for TCR sequencing was collected from all dose cohorts at baseline, on cycle 4 day 1, and on cycle 7 day 1. Samples were obtained from an open-label, multicenter, first-in-human phase I dose-escalation trial of ivuxolimab. The trial enrolled adults with locally advanced or metastatic head and neck squamous cell, hepatocellular, melanoma or renal cell carcinoma. Before TCR sequencing, CD4+ T cells and CD8+ T cells from peripheral blood were sorted into separate populations.

The chain was built from TRBV5-6 and TRBJ2-5; the junction holds 10 bases that match TRBD2. The specimen comprised CD4+ or CD8+ T cells sorted from blood, sampled in a trial of the OX40 agonist ivuxolimab. This clonotype was obtained from an adult with an advanced solid tumor such as melanoma, head and neck, liver or kidney cancer. The DNA sequence follows: TGTGCCAGCAGCTTAAGTAGCGGGGGGAAAGAGACCCAGTACTTC. Translation gives CASSLSSGGKETQYF.